The T cell receptor beta chain under discussion was sequenced for a study of blood T cell repertoires in COVID-19 (dated by TCRdb to between 2020 and 2021). Context from the whole study: Samples from collaborators originated in the United States, Italy and Spain and spanned both the acute and convalescent phases of COVID-19. The prospective study material was composed of cDNA or gDNA derived from T cells, B-cell-depleted T cells, or PBMCs. The dataset comprised deeply sampled blood TCRbeta repertoires from subjects exposed to, actively infected with, or recovered from COVID-19. The repertoires were released in a freely available public database meant as a resource for research on the immune response to SARS-CoV-2. The samples were drawn from the first 160 participants of the ongoing ImmuneRACE study and from 950 to 1,500 subjects provided by 6 global collaborators. A de-identified subject ID, COVID-19 status, age in years and sex were almost always included in the sample metadata. Where available, HLA class I and class II types were obtained from metadata supplied by the sample provider rather than from assay-based typing.

Participants in the prospective study were enrolled through a virtual design, were aged roughly 18 to 100 years, and lived in roughly 25 United States geographic areas. In the prospective study, participants were assigned to cohorts based on the clinical history participants reported in a screening survey and a study questionnaire. For ImmuneRACE Cohort 3, a participant was defined as recovered based on two consecutive negative NP/OP PCR tests, clearance by a healthcare professional, or resolution of symptoms. Each participant in the prospective study had whole blood, serum and a nasopharyngeal or oropharyngeal swab collected by mobile phlebotomists. Prospective study participants could optionally give additional blood draws and questionnaires over an approximately two-month period. Blood samples from the prospective study were shipped frozen or at room temperature prior to DNA extraction. Note on this clone: It has no known antigen specificity. No base qualities exist here, and no much larger clone lies one base off it.

Counted from cysteine to phenylalanine, this CDR3 has 15 amino acids. Of all the DNA, just the CDR3 is kept, 45 bases in frame from base 1. Deletion took 3 bases off V and 0 bases off J, with a span of 6 bases between the germline ends. Looking up the germline V gene yields CDR1 MDHEN and CDR2 SYDVKM. TCRbeta CDR3 regions were amplified from genomic DNA by means of the immunoSEQ Assay, a bias-controlled multiplex PCR. On the study's bioinformatics: The number of nucleated cells in each sample was estimated from the amplification of reference gene primers within the assay. To quantify the absolute abundance of each unique TCRbeta CDR3 rearrangement, sequence reads were collapsed and filtered. For each sample, productive Simpson clonality was calculated as the square root of Simpson's diversity index over productive rearrangements. TCRdb provides this immuneACCESS table in a form limited to in-frame rearrangements. Some clones are lacking; in checked studies, under half of them reflect an unresolved V gene, and why the rest are absent is not known. V and J calls plus clone size are reproduced from that table; the DNA served to infer D and trimming. The sample data list about 210,000 clones, and 85% of these were observed just once. The leading ten clones occupy roughly a sixth of the sample.

General conclusions and limits of the study: The quantity of clinical and demographic metadata differed by source and by participant and was supplied without curation.

The sequence came from a man aged 35 to 55 who had recovered from COVID-19. The chain couples TRBV28 to TRBJ1-6, with the D segment identity uncertain. The material sequenced was PBMCs or T cells enriched from blood (not recorded which). The DNA sequence is TGTGCCAGCAGTTTGAGAGGCTCCTATAATTCACCCCTCCACTTT. The encoded protein is CASSLRGSYNSPLHF. Reference TRBV28 and TRBJ1-6 genes cover what lies past the CDR3, so the full variable domain is DVKVTQSSRYLVKRTGEKVFLECVQDMDHENMFWYRQDPGLGLRLIYFSYDVKMKEKGDIPEGYSVSREKKERFSLILESASTNQTSMYLCASSLRGSYNSPLHFGNGTRLTVT.